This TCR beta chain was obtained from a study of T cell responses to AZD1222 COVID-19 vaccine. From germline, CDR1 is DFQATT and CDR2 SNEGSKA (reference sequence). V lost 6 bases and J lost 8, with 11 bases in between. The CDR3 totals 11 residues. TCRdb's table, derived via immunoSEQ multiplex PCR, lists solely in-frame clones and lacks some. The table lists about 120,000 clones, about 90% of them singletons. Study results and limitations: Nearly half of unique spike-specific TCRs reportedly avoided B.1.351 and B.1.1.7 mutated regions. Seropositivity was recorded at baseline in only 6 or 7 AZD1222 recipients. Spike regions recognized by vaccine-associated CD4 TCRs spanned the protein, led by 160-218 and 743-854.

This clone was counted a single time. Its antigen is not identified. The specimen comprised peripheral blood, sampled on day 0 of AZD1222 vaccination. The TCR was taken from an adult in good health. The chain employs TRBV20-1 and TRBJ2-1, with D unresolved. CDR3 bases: TGCAGTGCCCCCCTCTGGGATGAGCAGTTCTTC. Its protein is CSAPLWDEQFF.